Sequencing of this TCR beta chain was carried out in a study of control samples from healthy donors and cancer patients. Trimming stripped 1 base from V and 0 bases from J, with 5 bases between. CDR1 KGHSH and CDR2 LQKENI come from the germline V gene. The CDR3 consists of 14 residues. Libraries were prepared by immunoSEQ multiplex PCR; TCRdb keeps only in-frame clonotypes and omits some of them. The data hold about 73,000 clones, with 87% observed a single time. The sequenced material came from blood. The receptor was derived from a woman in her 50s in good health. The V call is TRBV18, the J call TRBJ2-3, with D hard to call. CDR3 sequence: CASSPLLSTDTQYF. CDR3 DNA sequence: TGTGCCAGCTCACCACTCCTCAGCACAGATACGCAGTATTTT.